This TCR beta chain was documented in a study of T cell repertoires in ileal Crohn's disease. This table comes from immunoSEQ multiplex PCR, and its TCRdb copy is limited to in-frame clones, with some not included. Counted here are around 5,500 clones, roughly 76% occurring once; the ten biggest clones make up approximately 6.2%. The CDR3 consists of 11 residues. Germline CDR1 is SGHTA and CDR2 is FQGNSA. V was cut by 1 base and J by 10 bases, with 7 bases left in between. The sequence was collected from an adult with Crohn's disease. This chain joins TRBV7-2 and TRBJ1-1; no definite D call. The sequenced sample consisted of ileal tissue. The CDR3 DNA follows: TGTGCCAGCAGCTTAGTGGGCAGAGCTTTCTTT. Protein sequence: CASSLVGRAFF.